This passage covers 30 T cell receptor beta chains from one sample sequenced in a study of blood T cells in healthy people across ages. The authors ran a second PCR of about 6 to 11 cycles using a sample-barcoded 5' primer and a J-beta primer mix. In TCRdb, the 5' RACE reads were re-called with MiXCR into one record per CDR3 protein. The table lists around 900,000 distinct CDR3 sequences, about 51% of them singletons, with around a fifth in the top ten. The sequenced material came from blood. These TCRs come from an older woman in good health.

This chain links TRBV3-1 with TRBJ1-2; TRBD1 aligns across 8 bases. Germline loops: CDR1 LGHDT, CDR2 YNNKEL (reference sequence). V lost 6 bases and J lost 6; bases outside the gene matches: 3. This CDR3 spans 12 amino acids. DNA of the CDR3: TGTGCCAGCAGACAGGGACAGGATGGCTACACCTTC. Its translation: CASRQGQDGYTF.

This clonotype was recorded a few times. V and J are TRBV6-1 and TRBJ1-4, with unresolved D. Germline-derived CDR1 and CDR2 are MNHNS and SASEGT. The CDR3 consists of 12 residues. The V gene lost 6 bases and the J gene lost 8 bases, with 10 bases spanning the gap. The CDR3 DNA sequence: TGTGCCAGCAGGGACCGCGTCGAAAAACTGTTTTTT. Protein: CASRDRVEKLFF.

Only a few counts were recorded for this clonotype. The V call is TRBV27, the J call TRBJ2-7; a weak D match, TRBD1 (9 bases). CDR1 and CDR2 from the germline V gene are MNHEY and SMNVEV (reference sequence). Trimming took 3 bases from V and 1 from J, leaving 16 bases between them. The CDR3 sequence is 16 residues long. This CDR3 is CASSFSGGTGSYEQYF. The DNA of the CDR3 is TGTGCCAGCAGTTTCTCGGGAGGGACAGGGTCCTACGAGCAGTACTTC.

This clonotype was picked up a small number of times. The V gene is TRBV13, the J gene TRBJ2-1; 12 bases map to TRBD2. V was clipped by 4 bases and J by 8 bases; unmatched bases: 3. CDR1 is PRHDT and CDR2 is FYEKMQ in the germline V gene (reference sequence). The CDR3 length is 14 residues. CDR3 in DNA: TGTGCCAGCAGCTCCCGACTAGCGGGAGATGAGCAGTTCTTC. Translating it yields CASSSRLAGDEQFF.

This clonotype was observed a few times. The chain carries TRBV10-1 and TRBJ2-7; no clear D gene. V shed 3 bases and J shed 6 bases, with 6 bases lying between them. CDR1 and CDR2 from the germline V gene are WNHNN and SYGVQD (reference sequence). CDR3 length: 11 amino acids. The chain's CDR3 is CASSDWGEQYF. CDR3 bases: TGCGCCAGCAGTGATTGGGGCGAGCAGTACTTC.

This clonotype was found once. This chain links TRBV27 with TRBJ2-1; TRBD2 agrees at 9 bases. J gave up 6 bases and V 8 bases, and 8 bases lay outside the gene matches. The CDR3 covers 14 residues. In germline, CDR1 is MNHEY, CDR2 SMNVEV (reference sequence). The CDR3 region has the DNA TGTGCCAGCTGGGATGCGGGAGGGGCCAATGAGCAGTTCTTC. It translates to CASWDAGGANEQFF.

The genes are TRBV6-5 and TRBJ1-5, with D unresolved. CDR1 and CDR2 from the germline V gene are MNHEY and SVGAGI. CDR3 length equals 14 residues. V gave up 6 bases and J gave up 4 bases, with 13 bases separating them. The DNA for the CDR3 is TGTGCCAGCAGGCCAGGCCGTCGTAATCAGCCCCAGCATTTT. It yields the protein CASRPGRRNQPQHF.

This clonotype showed up just a few times. The rearrangement links TRBV7-2 to TRBJ1-2; D ambiguous. This CDR3 is built from 17 residues. Deletions cut 3 bases from V and 2 bases from J, with 19 bases between. Germline V CDR1 and CDR2: SGHTA, FQGNSA. CDR3 bases: TGTGCCAGCAGCTTGGATACCCTCCTCGGGAGAAACTATGGCTACACCTTC. Translated, it gives CASSLDTLLGRNYGYTF. The whole variable domain, remainder taken from reference TRBV7-2 and TRBJ1-2, is GAGVSQSPSNKVTEKGKDVELRCDPISGHTALYWYRQSLGQGLEFLIYFQGNSAPDKSGLPSDRFSAERTGGSVSTLTIQRTQQEDSAVYLCASSLDTLLGRNYGYTFGSGTRLTVV.

J is TRBJ2-4 and V is TRBV20-1; 9 nucleotides line up with TRBD1. The CDR3 contains 13 residues. The J segment lost 7 bases and the V segment lost 5 bases, leaving 6 bases of the junction unmatched. Germline assignment: CDR1 DFQATT and CDR2 SNEGSKA (reference sequence). The CDR3 DNA follows: TGCAGTGCTGCTCGGACAGGGGAGAACATTCAGTACTTC. Amino acid sequence: CSAARTGENIQYF.

The chain uses TRBV7-9 and TRBJ1-6; the D is unclear. Germline V gives CDR1 SEHNR, CDR2 FQNEAQ (reference sequence). The V end lost 5 bases, the J end lost 0 bases, and 11 bases lay between the germline ends. The length of the CDR3 is 16 residues. The CDR3 bases are TGTGCCAGCAGCGCACAAAAGAGCTCCTATAATTCACCCCTCCACTTT. Residues: CASSAQKSSYNSPLHF.

The chain carries TRBV4-1 and TRBJ2-3; 7 bases agree with TRBD2. CDR3 length: 15 amino acids. From germline, CDR1 is MGHRA and CDR2 YSYEKL. J lost 2 bases, V lost 4 bases, and 6 bases had no gene match. The CDR3 coding sequence is TGCGCCAGCAGCCGGGAGCGGGGCTACACAGATACGCAGTATTTT. Encoded protein: CASSRERGYTDTQYF.

This chain links TRBV24-1 with TRBJ2-2, with TRBD2 identical over 7 bases. CDR1 is KGHDR and CDR2 is SFDVKD in the germline V gene. This CDR3 is 13 amino acids long. The V segment lost 9 bases and the J segment 1 base; nucleotides outside the gene matches: 1. The CDR3 protein is CATGLVNTGELFF. The CDR3 DNA follows: TGTGCCACCGGACTAGTGAACACCGGGGAGCTGTTTTTT.

The sample holds a few counts of this clonotype. This chain links TRBV29-1 with TRBJ2-7, with D perhaps TRBD2 (6 bases). Looked up from germline, CDR1 is SQVTM and CDR2 is ANQGSEA. The CDR3 is 13 residues long. V was clipped by 4 bases and J by 4 bases, with 14 bases between them. In DNA, the CDR3 is TGCAGCGTTGCAGCCGGGAGCGCATACGAGCAGTACTTC. This codes for CSVAAGSAYEQYF.

This clonotype was detected ten times or more. V gene TRBV6-2 or TRBV6-3 combines with J gene TRBJ2-7; D is uncertain. The V end lost 5 bases, the J end lost 6 bases, and 8 bases lay between the germline ends. The CDR3 loop spans 11 amino acids. Germline CDR1 MNHEY, CDR2 SVGEGT. CDR3 in DNA: TGTGCCAGCAGTAGATTCGGCGAGCAGTACTTC. Translated, it gives CASSRFGEQYF.

The V and J genes are TRBV7-8 and TRBJ2-5; a possible D gene is TRBD2 (7 bases). The V end lost 8 bases, the J end lost 2 bases, and 12 bases lay between the germline ends. Germline V gene lookup returns CDR1 SGHVS and CDR2 FQNEAQ. This CDR3 comprises 13 residues. The chain's CDR3 is CASPGGPQETQYF. As DNA, the CDR3 is TGTGCCAGCCCGGGGGGCCCACAAGAGACCCAGTACTTC.

This clonotype has a single count. A junction end diverges from the germline sequence, so it may reflect a read error. The rearrangement uses TRBV6-6 and TRBJ2-7; perhaps TRBD2 as D (6 bases). The germline gives CDR1 MNHNY, CDR2 SVGAGI (reference sequence). The CDR3 has 17 residues. This CDR3 is CASGGVSGREFGYEQYF. DNA for the CDR3: TGCGCCAGCGGCGGGGTTTCAGGCAGGGAGTTTGGGTACGAGCAGTACTTC.

This clonotype was seen a few times. CDR3 amino acids: CASRPDSGRETQYF. The CDR3 DNA sequence: TGTGCCAGCAGGCCCGACTCGGGTAGGGAGACCCAGTACTTC. This chain connects TRBV12-3 or TRBV12-4 to TRBJ2-5; no definite D call. This CDR3 contains 14 residues. V was clipped by 6 bases and J by 5 bases, with 16 bases between them.

The rearrangement links TRBV7-2 to TRBJ2-7; TRBD2 aligns across 7 bases. V shed 1 base and J 3 bases; nucleotides not matched to a gene: 12. The CDR3 covers 17 residues. The germline gives CDR1 SGHTA, CDR2 FQGNSA. This chain's CDR3 is CASSLVVGGTTNYEQYF. CDR3 nucleotides: TGTGCCAGCAGCTTAGTAGTGGGTGGGACTACCAACTACGAGCAGTACTTC.

The chain uses TRBV5-5 and TRBJ2-5, with D possibly being TRBD1 or TRBD2 (6 bases each). Per germline, CDR1 SGHKS and CDR2 YYEKEE (reference sequence). CDR3 length equals 17 residues. V was shortened by 4 bases and J by 0 bases, with 19 bases between the two germline ends. CDR3 nucleotide sequence: TGTGCCAGCAGCCGAGGGGGGCCCGGCCGGTACCAAGAGACCCAGTACTTC. Translated: CASSRGGPGRYQETQYF.

The rearrangement uses TRBV4-3 and TRBJ2-7; TRBD1 or TRBD2 may be the D gene (6 bases each). V lost 4 bases, J lost 1 base, and 11 bases lay in between. The germline V gene encodes CDR1 LGHNA and CDR2 YSLEER. This CDR3 has 14 amino acids. CDR3 amino acids: CASSPGATSYEQYF. CDR3 DNA sequence: TGCGCCAGCAGCCCGGGGGCAACGTCCTACGAGCAGTACTTC.

The chain recombines TRBV29-1 with TRBJ2-3, with 9 bases aligning to TRBD1. This CDR3 has 15 residues. Germline V gives CDR1 SQVTM, CDR2 ANQGSEA. Losses at the gene ends were 6 bases for V and 3 bases for J; bases not matched to a gene: 10. CDR3: CSVKTGTGRTDTQYF. The CDR3 DNA sequence: TGCAGCGTCAAAACCGGGACAGGGAGGACAGATACGCAGTATTTT.

Remarks on this clonotype: The junction does not match germline at one end; this may be a read error. The chain combines TRBV20-1 with TRBJ1-6; D gene unclear. The CDR3 extends over 17 amino acids. Germline V lookup: CDR1 DFQATT, CDR2 SNEGSKA (reference sequence). This chain's CDR3 is CSARDLSPSSYNPPLHF. For the CDR3, the DNA is TGCAGTGCTAGAGATCTATCACCGAGCTCCTATAATCCACCCCTCCACTTT.

This clonotype was picked up a small number of times. For the CDR3, the DNA is TGCGCCAGCAGCTTGAAAATAGCGGGAGTTTCAGCCGAGCAGTACTTC. It translates to CASSLKIAGVSAEQYF. The V and J genes are TRBV5-1 and TRBJ2-7; 9 nucleotides match TRBD2. V lost 1 base to trimming and J lost 6 bases; unmatched junction nucleotides: 11. The CDR3 is 16 amino acids. CDR1 SGHRS and CDR2 YFSETQ come from the germline V gene.

This chain uses TRBV7-8 with TRBJ2-3; D possibly corresponds to TRBD2 (6 bases). This CDR3 has 16 amino acids. CDR1 is SGHVS and CDR2 is FQNEAQ in the germline V gene. Trimming left V 4 bases short and J 0 bases short, with 14 bases between. DNA of the CDR3: TGTGCCAGCAGCTCAAGGACTACGCCTAGCACAGATACGCAGTATTTT. Protein: CASSSRTTPSTDTQYF.

The rearrangement links TRBV5-1 to TRBJ2-1; TRBD1 or TRBD2 may be the D gene (6 bases each). V was cut by 3 bases and J by 3 bases, with 16 bases left in between. This CDR3 region has 16 residues. CDR1 and CDR2 (germline): SGHRS, YFSETQ. The CDR3 spells CASSWGAGRSYNEQFF. The DNA of the CDR3 is TGCGCCAGCAGCTGGGGGGCGGGTAGAAGCTACAATGAGCAGTTCTTC.

This clonotype has just one count. This chain connects TRBV14 to TRBJ2-1; D possibly corresponds to TRBD1 (5 bases). The CDR3 extends over 15 amino acids. CDR1 is SGHDN and CDR2 is FVKESK in the germline V gene. V was clipped by 1 base and J by 1 base, with 8 bases between them. The CDR3 sequence is CASSQGTYSYNEQFF. The CDR3 region has the DNA TGTGCCAGCAGCCAAGGGACATATTCCTACAATGAGCAGTTCTTC.

Of note for this clonotype: The junction shows a germline mismatch at one end, possibly a read error. The J gene is TRBJ2-5, the V gene TRBV20-1; tentatively, D is TRBD2 (6 bases). Per the germline V gene, CDR1 is DFQATT and CDR2 is SNEGSKA (reference sequence). The CDR3 extends over 15 amino acids. The CDR3 is CSARDSGGVVETRYF. The CDR3 nucleotides are TGCAGTGCTAGAGATTCGGGCGGGGTGGTAGAGACCCGGTACTTC.

The chain has TRBV5-1 and TRBJ2-1; D is possibly TRBD2 (6 bases). Trimming pared 0 bases from V and 8 bases from J, leaving 12 bases between. The germline V gene has CDR1 SGHRS and CDR2 YFSETQ. The CDR3 spans 14 residues. The CDR3 sequence: CASSLGAASDEQFF. In nucleotides, the CDR3 is TGCGCCAGCAGCTTGGGGGCGGCTAGCGATGAGCAGTTCTTC.

The V and J genes are TRBV7-2 and TRBJ2-3; D is uncertain. Trimming cost V 1 base and J 6 bases, with 11 bases left between them. Germline loops: CDR1 SGHTA, CDR2 FQGNSA. The CDR3 has 14 residues. The CDR3 sequence is CASSLDMSIDTQYF. CDR3 in DNA: TGTGCCAGCAGCTTAGATATGAGCATTGATACGCAGTATTTT.

The chain's CDR3 is CASSFHSDYGYTF. CDR3 in DNA: TGTGCCAGCAGCTTCCACTCGGACTATGGCTACACCTTC. The rearrangement links TRBV11-2 to TRBJ1-2, with D uncertain. The CDR3 contains 13 residues. Germline V CDR1 and CDR2: SGHAT, FQNNGV. Trimming took off 3 bases at V and 3 bases at J, with 8 bases between the two ends. The complete variable domain, with remaining parts taken from reference TRBV11-2 and TRBJ1-2, reads EAGVAQSPRYKIIEKRQSVAFWCNPISGHATLYWYQQILGQGPKLLIQFQNNGVVDDSQLPKDRFSAERLKGVDSTLKIQPAKLEDSAVYLCASSFHSDYGYTFGSGTRLTVV.